A single sample is the source of the 5 T cell receptor beta chains below, sequenced in a study of T cells in pancreatic ductal adenocarcinoma. Selected pancreatic ductal adenocarcinoma patients had undergone surgery without neoadjuvant therapy. The table came from immunoSEQ multiplex PCR; TCRdb's copy has only in-frame clones and leaves some out. The sample contains 85,000 to 120,000 clones, roughly 96% of which appear only once. Sample: PBMCs. These receptors all stem from a human donor with pancreatic ductal adenocarcinoma.

This sequence joins TRBV19 and TRBJ2-7, with TRBD2 matching over 7 bases. Germline CDR1 LNHDA, CDR2 SQIVND (reference sequence). The length of the CDR3 is 16 residues. The junction had 7 bases not matched to a gene; V was cut back by 2 bases and J by 0 bases. The CDR3 bases are TGTGCCAGTAGTATAAAAGCTAGCGGAGTCTCCTACGAGCAGTACTTC. Translation gives CASSIKASGVSYEQYF.

The chain couples TRBV5-1 to TRBJ1-2, with TRBD1 matching 9 bases. Germline CDR1 reads SGHRS; CDR2 reads YFSETQ. J lost 4 bases, V lost 0 bases, and 7 bases had no gene match. The CDR3 covers 16 residues. The CDR3 reads CASSLGTGGSLYGYTF. CDR3 nucleotide sequence: TGCGCCAGCAGCTTGGGAACAGGGGGCTCCCTCTATGGCTACACCTTC.

This sequence joins TRBV29-1 and TRBJ2-5; TRBD1 agrees at 10 bases. Unmatched junction bases numbered 15, after V lost 7 bases and J lost 7 bases. The CDR3 totals 15 residues. Per the germline V gene, CDR1 is SQVTM and CDR2 is ANQGSEA. This chain's CDR3 is CSALHRDRGWGTQYF. DNA for the CDR3: TGCAGCGCCCTCCACCGGGACAGGGGTTGGGGGACCCAGTACTTC.

The chain is built from TRBV30 and TRBJ2-1; TRBD2 might be the D (6 bases). V was clipped by 4 bases and J by 2 bases, with 18 bases between them. The germline CDR1 and CDR2 sequences are GTSNPN and SVGIG (reference sequence). The CDR3 runs 16 residues. The CDR3 is CAWTPRGTVAYNEQFF. As DNA, the CDR3 is TGTGCCTGGACCCCCCGCGGGACGGTGGCCTACAATGAGCAGTTCTTC. Full variable domain (missing parts from reference TRBV30 and TRBJ2-1): SQTIHQWPATLVQPVGSPLSLECTVEGTSNPNLYWYRQAAGRGLQLLFYSVGIGQISSEVPQNLSASRPQDRQFILSSKKLLLSDSGFYLCAWTPRGTVAYNEQFFGPGTRLTVL.

The chain combines TRBV10-3 with TRBJ2-3, with TRBD2 identical over 9 bases. Germline values: CDR1 ENHRY, CDR2 SYGVKD. V gave up 4 bases and J gave up 3 bases; unmatched junction bases: 5. The CDR3 covers 15 residues. The CDR3 sequence: CAISGAGGVTDTQYF. DNA for the CDR3: TGTGCCATCAGTGGGGCGGGAGGGGTGACAGATACGCAGTATTTT.